Presented here are 18 T cell receptor beta chains from one specimen sequenced in a study of CD8+CD57+ T cells in acquired aplastic anemia. It was patients with CD8+CD57+ cell expansion by flow cytometry who were chosen for sequencing. Genomic DNA acted as the template from which TCR beta VDJ combination and CDR3 sequence profiling were carried out. Each CDR3 protein gets one entry after TCRdb re-called the reads with MiXCR. The data show about 250,000 distinct CDR3 sequences, with around 45% seen just once and about 8.3% held by the top ten. The sample consisted of sorted CD4+, CD8+, or CD8+CD57+ T cells (not recorded which) from PBMCs. The origin of the receptors is a human donor with aplastic anemia.

The chain employs TRBV24-1 and TRBJ2-3; 8 positions match TRBD1. This CDR3 has 14 residues. Unmatched junction bases numbered 7, after V lost 10 bases and J lost 2 bases. Germline loops: CDR1 KGHDR, CDR2 SFDVKD. The CDR3 spells CATMDRAPTDTQYF. The CDR3 coding sequence is TGTGCCACTATGGACAGGGCCCCCACAGATACGCAGTATTTT.

Many counts were recorded for this clonotype. The chain combines TRBV19 with TRBJ2-3; D is undetermined. Germline CDR1 is LNHDA and CDR2 is SQIVND (reference sequence). V lost 1 base and J lost 0, with 5 bases in between. The CDR3 consists of 14 residues. The CDR3 DNA reads TGTGCCAGTAGTATAGGAGTTAGCACAGATACGCAGTATTTT. Translating it yields CASSIGVSTDTQYF.

This sequence joins TRBV7-2 and TRBJ1-2; D is ambiguous. This CDR3 contains 18 residues. The germline CDR1 and CDR2 sequences are SGHTA and FQGNSA. Trimming cost V 4 bases and J 0 bases, with 21 bases left between them. CDR3 in amino acids: CASSSTSVGRRTNYGYTF. In nucleotides, the CDR3 is TGTGCCAGCAGCTCTACCTCGGTGGGCCGAAGGACTAACTATGGCTACACCTTC.

This clonotype has just a few counts. The CDR3 DNA is TGTGCCAGCAGTTCTAATAGCGGGATTTTCTACGAGCAGTACTTC. It yields the protein CASSSNSGIFYEQYF. This rearrangement joins TRBV27 to TRBJ2-7, with 8 nucleotides matching TRBD2. In germline, CDR1 is MNHEY, CDR2 SMNVEV (reference sequence). CDR3 length: 15 residues. Trimming at V came to 4 bases and at J to 3 bases, leaving 8 bases not matched to a gene.

V is TRBV25-1 and J is TRBJ1-5; TRBD1 matches at 12 bases. The length of the CDR3 is 15 residues. From germline, CDR1 is MGHDK and CDR2 SYGVNS. Losses at the gene ends were 3 bases for V and 7 bases for J; bases not matched to a gene: 4. Written as DNA, the CDR3 is TGTGCCAGCAGTGACTCGGGACAGGGGGCCCAGCCCCAGCATTTT. Its translation is CASSDSGQGAQPQHF.

The rearrangement uses TRBV2 and TRBJ1-2; D gene ambiguous. The germline gives CDR1 SNHLY, CDR2 FYNNEI. This CDR3 contains 13 residues. V gave up 4 bases and J gave up 3 bases, with 9 bases separating them. CDR3 sequence (DNA): TGTGCCAGCAGTGGGGGTTTTGACTATGGCTACACCTTC. Amino acid sequence: CASSGGFDYGYTF.

This clonotype was counted ten times or more. The chain carries TRBV19 and TRBJ1-5; D ambiguous. V gave up 7 bases and J gave up 6 bases, with 10 bases separating them. Germline CDR1 LNHDA, CDR2 SQIVND (reference sequence). This CDR3 comprises 12 residues. The CDR3 region is CASTIGGQPQHF. The CDR3 DNA is TGTGCCAGTACCATAGGTGGTCAGCCCCAGCATTTT.

This clonotype was counted many times. The chain employs TRBV7-9 and TRBJ1-4, with 7 positions matching TRBD1. There are 15 residues in the CDR3. CDR1 SEHNR and CDR2 FQNEAQ come from the germline V gene (reference sequence). The J segment lost 8 bases and the V segment lost 5 bases, leaving 11 bases of the junction unmatched. The CDR3 DNA reads TGTGCCAGCAGCGATAGGACAGGATGGGAAGAAAAACTGTTTTTT. This sequence encodes CASSDRTGWEEKLFF.

The genes are TRBV12-3 or TRBV12-4 and TRBJ1-1, with a tentative D call TRBD1 (6 bases). The CDR3 length is 17 residues. V lost 1 base to trimming and J lost 0 bases, with 15 bases between them. Here the CDR3 DNA reads TGTGCCAGCAGTTTAGGCGGGGGCTCAAGCATGAACACTGAAGCTTTCTTT. Amino acids: CASSLGGGSSMNTEAFF.

The J gene is TRBJ1-1, the V gene TRBV7-8; tentative D call: TRBD1 (6 bases). This CDR3 is built from 14 residues. V lost 3 bases and J 3 bases, leaving 11 bases between the germline ends. The germline V gene has CDR1 SGHVS and CDR2 FQNEAQ. CDR3 coding DNA: TGTGCCAGCAGCTTTCAGGGGAGGGACACTGAAGCTTTCTTT. Residues: CASSFQGRDTEAFF.

By frequency in the sample, this clonotype is medium-sized. The chain couples TRBV29-1 to TRBJ2-3; 8 positions agree with TRBD1. The CDR3 loop spans 14 amino acids. V lost 6 bases to trimming and J lost 3 bases; unmatched junction nucleotides: 8. The germline CDR1 and CDR2 sequences are SQVTM and ANQGSEA. CDR3 protein: CSVCGQGRTDTQYF. The DNA for the CDR3 is TGCAGCGTATGCGGACAGGGCCGGACAGATACGCAGTATTTT.

The CDR3 sequence: CASSSVPGQGQAFF. CDR3 nucleotide sequence: TGTGCCAGCAGCTCCGTCCCGGGACAGGGGCAAGCTTTCTTT. This sequence joins TRBV7-3 and TRBJ1-1, with 10 bases matching TRBD1. This CDR3 spans 14 amino acids. CDR1 SGHTA and CDR2 FQGTGA come from the germline V gene. Trimming took 4 bases from V and 9 from J; bases not matched to a gene: 8.

This chain links TRBV20-1 with TRBJ2-1; 7 bases map to TRBD2. The length of the CDR3 is 15 residues. V gave up 1 base and J gave up 6 bases; unmatched junction bases: 9. The germline V gene has CDR1 DFQATT and CDR2 SNEGSKA (reference sequence). The CDR3: CSARATSSSVNEQFF. CDR3 DNA: TGCAGTGCTAGAGCGACTAGCTCGTCCGTCAATGAGCAGTTCTTC.

This clonotype came up a few times. A much bigger clone sits one base away, suggesting this may be a read error. The CDR3 end shows no conserved phenylalanine or tryptophan, and so a read error is likely. This chain connects TRBV12-5 to TRBJ1-1; D uncertain. The CDR3 is 13 amino acids. V lost 6 bases to trimming and J lost 0 bases, with 8 bases between them. Germline assignment: CDR1 LGHNT and CDR2 FRNRAP. CDR3 in amino acids: CASGGSMNTEAFL. The DNA of the CDR3 is TGTGCTAGTGGGGGATCGATGAACACTGAAGCTTTCTTG.

At least ten counts were recorded for this clonotype. This chain links TRBV5-1 with TRBJ2-6, with 12 bases identical to TRBD1. V lost 3 bases, J lost 4 bases, and 8 bases stayed unmatched. The CDR3 length is 18 residues. The germline gives CDR1 SGHRS, CDR2 YFSETQ. CDR3 in amino acids: CASSSPGQGARGANVLTF. Written as DNA, the CDR3 is TGCGCCAGCAGCTCACCGGGACAGGGGGCGCGGGGGGCCAACGTCCTGACTTTC.

As regards this clonotype: The CDR3 ends on some other residue instead of the conserved phenylalanine or tryptophan, so this is likely a read error. The chain employs TRBV6-2 or TRBV6-3 and TRBJ2-3; 10 bases line up with TRBD2. The CDR3 runs 15 residues. CDR1 is MNHEY and CDR2 is SVGEGT in the germline V gene. V dropped 6 bases and J dropped 3; count of bases not matched to a gene: 6. CDR3 region: CASSRGLAETDTQYP. The CDR3 DNA follows: TGTGCCAGCAGCCGAGGACTAGCGGAAACAGATACGCAGTATCCT.

V gene TRBV10-3 combines with J gene TRBJ1-6, with 9 bases identical to TRBD1. This CDR3 is 16 amino acids long. V shed 0 bases and J 10 bases; nucleotides not matched to a gene: 7. Germline V gene sequence: CDR1 ENHRY, CDR2 SYGVKD. The CDR3 reads CAISESIQGAKSPLHF. DNA of the CDR3: TGTGCCATCAGTGAGTCAATACAGGGGGCAAAGTCACCCCTCCACTTT.

The sample holds many counts of this clonotype. V usage is TRBV13 and J usage is TRBJ2-7; 8 bases map to TRBD2. Trimming at V came to 0 bases and at J to 5 bases, leaving 6 bases not matched to a gene. CDR3 length equals 15 residues. Germline V gene data show CDR1 as PRHDT and CDR2 as FYEKMQ (reference sequence). The CDR3 DNA reads as TGTGCCAGCAGCTTAGGGGGAGCGGGGGCCCACGAGCAGTACTTC. Residues: CASSLGGAGAHEQYF. Variable domain in full (rest from reference TRBV13 and TRBJ2-7): AAGVIQSPRHLIKEKRETATLKCYPIPRHDTVYWYQQGPGQDPQFLISFYEKMQSDKGSIPDRFSAQQFSDYHSELNMSSLELGDSALYFCASSLGGAGAHEQYFGPGTRLTVT.